Shown below are 20 T cell receptor beta chains from a single sample sequenced in a study of vaccination and CD4 T cells after COVID-19. Described treatment: roughly 10-day PBMC culture with coronavirus spike peptide pools or control peptides (ViraFEST assay). The Oncomine TCR Beta short-read assay sequenced DNA from cultured CD4+ T cells. TCRdb processed the PCR reads anew with MiXCR; each CDR3 protein has one entry. In the table there are about 15,000 distinct CDR3 sequences, about 44% of which are singletons. Their cognate antigens are unknown. The sample was CD4+ T cells from blood, cultured in vitro, taken before SARS-CoV-2 vaccination. These TCRs come from a human donor who received a COVID-19 vaccine.

The rearrangement links TRBV6-1 to TRBJ1-1; D is ambiguous. V was trimmed by 5 bases and J by 1 base, leaving 8 bases between them. The germline CDR1 and CDR2 sequences are MNHNS and SASEGT. CDR3 length: 13 residues. For the CDR3, the DNA is TGTGCCAGCAGTCCCTGGACGAACACTGAAGCTTTCTTT. Protein product: CASSPWTNTEAFF.

This sequence joins TRBV2 and TRBJ1-2; 8 positions match TRBD1. The V and J ends lost 7 bases and 4 bases, in that order; junction bases with no gene match: 8. From germline, CDR1 is SNHLY and CDR2 FYNNEI. The CDR3 length is 14 residues. This CDR3 reads CASTIGQGGYGYTF. Written as DNA, the CDR3 is TGTGCCAGCACCATCGGACAGGGCGGCTATGGCTACACCTTC.

This clonotype showed up just a few times. The chain is built from TRBV20-1 and TRBJ1-6; D is unresolved. The CDR3 runs to 12 residues. Deletions cut 6 bases from V and 10 bases from J, with 13 bases between. Germline CDR1 is DFQATT and CDR2 is SNEGSKA (reference sequence). The CDR3, as DNA: TGCAGTGCCCCATCTGGGGAATCACCCCTCCACTTT. Protein: CSAPSGESPLHF.

The chain uses TRBV5-4 and TRBJ2-1, with 10 positions matching TRBD2. V lost 1 base to trimming and J lost 5 bases; unmatched junction nucleotides: 3. CDR3 length equals 15 residues. Germline-derived CDR1 and CDR2 are SGHNT and YYREEE (reference sequence). The chain's CDR3 is CASSLLLAGNNEQFF. The CDR3, as DNA: TGTGCCAGCAGCTTGTTACTAGCGGGGAACAATGAGCAGTTCTTC.

The chain joins TRBV6-1 to TRBJ1-2; TRBD1 aligns across 9 bases. CDR3 length: 16 amino acids. Germline lookup yields CDR1 MNHNS and CDR2 SASEGT. V gave up 6 bases and J gave up 1 base; unmatched junction bases: 9. CDR3 in DNA: TGTGCCAGCAGACTCGACCGGGACAGGGTTAACTATGGCTACACCTTC. Protein product: CASRLDRDRVNYGYTF.

This clonotype was recorded a few times. The chain joins TRBV6-1 to TRBJ1-5, with 9 bases fitting TRBD1. The CDR3 runs to 16 residues. V was clipped by 3 bases and J by 5 bases; unmatched bases: 8. CDR1 is MNHNS and CDR2 is SASEGT in the germline V gene. The CDR3 region is CASSDSGTGIYQPQHF. The CDR3 DNA reads as TGTGCCAGCAGTGACTCCGGGACAGGGATATATCAGCCCCAGCATTTT.

This clonotype has more than one count but fewer than ten. This chain joins TRBV19 and TRBJ2-1; 7 nucleotides match TRBD1. Germline values: CDR1 LNHDA, CDR2 SQIVND (reference sequence). V lost 6 bases, J lost 8 bases, and 22 bases stayed unmatched. This CDR3 spans 18 amino acids. The CDR3 sequence: CASSMKFRDSQSVHEQFF. DNA for the CDR3: TGTGCCAGTAGCATGAAATTCCGGGACAGTCAATCCGTGCATGAGCAGTTCTTC.

The chain has TRBV6-1 and TRBJ2-1, with D tentatively TRBD2 (6 bases). The CDR3 extends over 11 amino acids. The V end lost 7 bases, the J end lost 12 bases, and 13 bases lay between the germline ends. The germline V gene has CDR1 MNHNS and CDR2 SASEGT. CDR3 DNA: TGTGCCAGCACCCGGGGAGGCCGGCAGTTCTTC. Encoded protein: CASTRGGRQFF.

This clonotype was detected a few times. The chain carries TRBV20-1 and TRBJ2-7, with TRBD2 matching 7 bases. The CDR3 covers 14 residues. Unmatched junction bases numbered 9, after V lost 5 bases and J lost 2 bases. Germline CDR1 DFQATT, CDR2 SNEGSKA (reference sequence). The DNA of the CDR3 is TGCAGTGCTCTCCCAACTAGCGTCCCCTACGAGCAGTACTTC. It is translated as CSALPTSVPYEQYF.

This clonotype was counted between two and nine times. The chain carries TRBV27 and TRBJ1-6; possible D gene TRBD1, 5 bases. Per the germline V gene, CDR1 is MNHEY and CDR2 is SMNVEV (reference sequence). V lost 4 bases to trimming and J lost 7 bases, with 20 bases between them. The CDR3 covers 17 residues. CDR3 DNA: TGTGCCAGCAGTTCGGGACTCCCGAGGGCATTCAATTCACCCCTCCACTTT. Protein: CASSSGLPRAFNSPLHF.

The J gene is TRBJ2-1, the V gene TRBV19, with D unclear. This CDR3 contains 14 residues. CDR1 LNHDA and CDR2 SQIVND come from the germline V gene (reference sequence). V was clipped by 6 bases and J by 3 bases, with 12 bases between them. The CDR3 is CASSPGVFYNEQFF. CDR3 in DNA: TGTGCCAGTAGCCCGGGTGTCTTCTACAATGAGCAGTTCTTC.

The V call is TRBV7-9, the J call TRBJ2-5, with D maybe TRBD1 (6 bases). The germline V and J ends were trimmed by 2 bases and 4 bases, with 11 bases remaining between them. Germline CDR1 reads SEHNR; CDR2 reads FQNEAQ (reference sequence). This CDR3 has 14 residues. The chain's CDR3 is CASSLFQGLETQYF. In nucleotides, the CDR3 is TGTGCCAGCAGCTTATTCCAGGGGCTAGAGACCCAGTACTTC. The variable domain in full, completed from reference TRBV7-9 and TRBJ2-5, reads DTGVSQNPRHKITKRGQNVTFRCDPISEHNRLYWYRQTLGQGPEFLTYFQNEAQLEKSRLLSDRFSAERPKGSFSTLEIQRTEQGDSAMYLCASSLFQGLETQYFGPGTRLLVL.

This clonotype was seen only once. V and J are TRBV6-1 and TRBJ1-5; 7 bases agree with TRBD1. The CDR3 is made up of 15 amino acids. Trimming cost V 4 bases and J 1 base; bases outside gene matches: 4. Germline assignment: CDR1 MNHNS and CDR2 SASEGT. CDR3 nucleotides: TGTGCCAGCAGTGCAACAGGGGCGAGCAATCAGCCCCAGCATTTT. It specifies CASSATGASNQPQHF.

The chain recombines TRBV12-3 or TRBV12-4 with TRBJ2-5, with a possible D match to TRBD2 (7 bases). CDR3 length equals 15 residues. The V gene lost 4 bases and the J gene lost 1 base, with 13 bases spanning the gap. The CDR3 is CASSSGGGPQETQYF. CDR3 in DNA: TGTGCCAGCAGTTCAGGCGGGGGCCCCCAAGAGACCCAGTACTTC.

CDR3 sequence reads: CASSLTGTFDYGYTF. CDR3 sequence (DNA): TGTGCCAGCAGTCTTACAGGGACTTTCGACTATGGCTACACCTTC. The chain has TRBV27 and TRBJ1-2, with D possibly TRBD1 on 6 matching bases. The V gene lost 5 bases and the J gene lost 3 bases, with 16 bases spanning the gap. Germline-derived CDR1 and CDR2 are MNHEY and SMNVEV (reference sequence). The CDR3 runs 15 residues.

This clonotype was detected a few times. This chain connects TRBV24-1 to TRBJ2-5; D is unresolved. The length of the CDR3 is 14 residues. V lost 1 base, J lost 2 bases, and 7 bases lay in between. Germline V CDR1 and CDR2: KGHDR, SFDVKD. The CDR3 is CATSDFGGQETQYF. The CDR3 nucleotides read TGTGCCACCAGTGATTTTGGCGGACAAGAGACCCAGTACTTC.

This clonotype was counted between two and nine times. V is TRBV7-2 and J is TRBJ1-6; D remains unclear. Trimming took 5 bases from V and 9 from J, leaving 11 bases between them. This CDR3 has 13 residues. Germline loops: CDR1 SGHTA, CDR2 FQGNSA. The DNA of the CDR3 is TGTGCCAGCAGCCCTGAGGTATCTTCACCCCTCCACTTT. Its translation: CASSPEVSSPLHF.

This clonotype came up a few times. This sequence joins TRBV7-9 and TRBJ2-7; D remains ambiguous. Trimming shortened V by 1 base and J by 6 bases, and 10 bases separated the two germline ends. There are 13 residues in the CDR3. Germline CDR1 and CDR2: SEHNR and FQNEAQ (reference sequence). CDR3 in amino acids: CASSLVRAGEQYF. CDR3 nucleotide sequence: TGTGCCAGCAGCTTAGTTAGGGCAGGCGAGCAGTACTTC.

The chain carries TRBV2 and TRBJ1-1, with D perhaps TRBD1 (5 bases). The CDR3 is 16 residues long. V was cut by 6 bases and J by 2 bases, with 19 bases left in between. CDR1 is SNHLY, CDR2 FYNNEI, per germline. The CDR3 bases are TGTGCCAGCAGCTCCCCGCAAGGGGAGGTAAACACTGAAGCTTTCTTT. It is translated as CASSSPQGEVNTEAFF.

V and J are TRBV19 and TRBJ2-1, with 9 bases aligning to TRBD2. The CDR3 consists of 16 residues. Unmatched junction bases numbered 13, after V lost 1 base and J lost 12 bases. Germline CDR1 reads LNHDA; CDR2 reads SQIVND (reference sequence). The CDR3 coding sequence is TGTGCCAGTAGTATAGGTGGCGGGGGGGCGTCAGGAGGGCAGTTCTTC. This encodes CASSIGGGGASGGQFF.